The rows below give T cell receptor beta chains drawn from one sample of a study of control samples from healthy donors and cancer patients. TCRdb keeps only in-frame clones here, not all; method: immunoSEQ multiplex PCR. Here the sample spans roughly 200,000 clones, 90% to 95% being singletons. Sequenced sample: blood. The receptors come from a man aged 18 to 29 in good health. The CDR3 runs from the conserved cysteine through the conserved F or W. D genes are given only for firm matches. Clone sizes are given selectively: once, few, many, or a class where the clone is expanded.

clone size: .
V gene: TRBV28
D gene: TRBD1
J gene: TRBJ2-3
CDR3 protein: CASRDRESDTQYF
CDR3 DNA: TGTGCCAGCAGGGACAGGGAATCCGATACGCAGTATTTT

clone size: .
V gene: TRBV5-1
D gene: .
J gene: TRBJ2-1
CDR3 protein: CASSSESRLLNEQFF
CDR3 DNA: TGCGCCAGCAGCTCCGAGTCCCGGCTCCTCAATGAGCAGTTCTTC

clone size: .
V gene: TRBV6-5
D gene: TRBD1
J gene: TRBJ1-6
CDR3 protein: CASSYRDRDSPLHF
CDR3 DNA: TGTGCCAGCAGTTACCGTGACAGGGATTCACCCCTCCACTTT

clone size: .
V gene: TRBV5-1
D gene: TRBD2
J gene: TRBJ2-7
CDR3 protein: CASSLEPGLAGGPDEQYF
CDR3 DNA: TGCGCCAGCAGCCTCGAACCGGGACTAGCGGGGGGGCCCGACGAGCAGTACTTC

clone size: .
V gene: TRBV5-1
D gene: TRBD2
J gene: TRBJ2-1
CDR3 protein: CASSQRRGDEQFF
CDR3 DNA: TGCGCCAGCAGCCAACGCCGGGGGGATGAGCAGTTCTTC

clone size: .
V gene: TRBV5-1
D gene: .
J gene: TRBJ1-2
CDR3 protein: CASSTGPNSGGYGYTF
CDR3 DNA: TGCGCCAGCAGCACAGGACCGAACTCCGGCGGGTATGGCTACACCTTC

clone size: once
V gene: TRBV10-1
D gene: .
J gene: TRBJ2-7
CDR3 protein: CASSEGTSYEQYF
CDR3 DNA: TGCGCCAGCAGTGAGGGGACGTCCTACGAGCAGTACTTC

clone size: .
V gene: TRBV6-1
D gene: .
J gene: TRBJ1-6
CDR3 protein: CASSESGGYINSPLHF
CDR3 DNA: TGTGCCAGCAGTGAATCGGGGGGCTACATCAATTCACCCCTCCACTTT

clone size: .
V gene: TRBV28
D gene: .
J gene: TRBJ1-1
CDR3 protein: CASCRGITEAFF
CDR3 DNA: TGTGCCAGCTGTCGGGGAATCACTGAAGCTTTCTTT

clone size: once
V gene: TRBV10-3
D gene: .
J gene: TRBJ2-3
CDR3 protein: CATGEGLTDTQYF
CDR3 DNA: TGTGCCACCGGTGAGGGGCTCACAGATACGCAGTATTTT

clone size: .
V gene: TRBV28
D gene: TRBD2
J gene: TRBJ2-1
CDR3 protein: CASGYLAGGSDNEQFF
CDR3 DNA: TGTGCCAGCGGATACCTAGCGGGGGGCTCCGACAATGAGCAGTTCTTC